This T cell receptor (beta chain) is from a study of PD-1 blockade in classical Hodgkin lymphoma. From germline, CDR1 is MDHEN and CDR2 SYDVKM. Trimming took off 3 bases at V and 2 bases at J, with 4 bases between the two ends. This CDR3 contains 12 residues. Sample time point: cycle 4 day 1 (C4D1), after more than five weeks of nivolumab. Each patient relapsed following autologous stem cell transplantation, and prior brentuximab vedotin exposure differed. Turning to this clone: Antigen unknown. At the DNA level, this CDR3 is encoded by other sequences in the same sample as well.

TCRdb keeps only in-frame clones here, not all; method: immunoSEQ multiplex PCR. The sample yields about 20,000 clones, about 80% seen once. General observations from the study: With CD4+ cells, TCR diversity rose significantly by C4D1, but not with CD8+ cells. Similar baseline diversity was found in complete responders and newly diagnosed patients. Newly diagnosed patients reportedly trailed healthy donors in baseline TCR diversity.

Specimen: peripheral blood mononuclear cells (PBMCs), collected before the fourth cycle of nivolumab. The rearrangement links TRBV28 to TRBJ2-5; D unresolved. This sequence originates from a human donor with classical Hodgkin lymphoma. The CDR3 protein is CASSLSQETQYF. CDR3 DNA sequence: TGTGCCAGCAGTTTGTCTCAAGAGACCCAGTACTTC.